These 20 T cell receptor beta chains were sequenced from one sample in a study of T cell responses to AZD1222 COVID-19 vaccine. Assay used: immunoSEQ multiplex PCR; TCRdb lists only in-frame clones, some missing. The profile shows around 110,000 clones, 80% to 95% of them singletons. The material sequenced was peripheral blood, taken 28 days after the second AZD1222 dose. The origin of the receptors is an adult who received the AZD1222 COVID-19 vaccine.

This chain joins TRBV7-8 and TRBJ1-1; D is unclear. The V end lost 3 bases, the J end lost 4 bases, and 9 bases lay between the germline ends. The CDR3 runs 13 residues. Looked up from germline, CDR1 is SGHVS and CDR2 is FQNEAQ. The CDR3 region has the DNA TGTGCCAGCAGCTTTCCGGGTGGCACTGAAGCTTTCTTT. Amino acid sequence: CASSFPGGTEAFF.

The chain is built from TRBV6-5 and TRBJ2-7; 10 bases line up with TRBD1. V dropped 5 bases and J dropped 2; count of bases not matched to a gene: 6. The CDR3 runs 15 residues. CDR1 MNHEY and CDR2 SVGAGI come from the germline V gene. The CDR3 DNA is TGTGCCAGCAGTCCATGGACAGGGGGAACCTACGAGCAGTACTTC. As protein: CASSPWTGGTYEQYF.

The V and J genes are TRBV19 and TRBJ1-1; D may be TRBD1 (6 bases). V gave up 7 bases and J gave up 4 bases, with 13 bases separating them. This CDR3 spans 13 amino acids. Looked up from germline, CDR1 is LNHDA and CDR2 is SQIVND (reference sequence). CDR3 loop: CASNPGGPTEAFF. The CDR3 nucleotides are TGTGCCAGTAATCCCGGGGGGCCCACTGAAGCTTTCTTT.

The chain employs TRBV29-1 and TRBJ2-7; tentative D call: TRBD2 (5 bases). CDR3 length equals 13 residues. V was shortened by 6 bases and J by 5 bases, with 17 bases between the two germline ends. Germline V gene lookup returns CDR1 SQVTM and CDR2 ANQGSEA. In DNA, the CDR3 is TGCAGCGTCGGATGGAGGCTTCGCGACGAGCAGTACTTC. Its protein is CSVGWRLRDEQYF.

V is TRBV30 and J is TRBJ1-3, with D possibly TRBD1 on 6 matching bases. V shed 1 base and J shed 1 base, with 17 bases lying between them. In germline, CDR1 is GTSNPN, CDR2 SVGIG (reference sequence). The CDR3 spans 17 residues. The CDR3 DNA sequence: TGTGCCTGGAGTGAGGGATTAGGGGGAATTTCTGGAAACACCATATATTTT. Translating it yields CAWSEGLGGISGNTIYF.

J is TRBJ2-7 and V is TRBV5-6; 9 bases are a match to TRBD1. The CDR3 totals 14 residues. The junction had 5 bases not matched to a gene; V was cut back by 4 bases and J by 3 bases. Germline CDR1 reads SGHDT; CDR2 reads YYEEEE. The CDR3 region is CASSPGQGLYEQYF. The DNA of the CDR3 is TGTGCCAGCAGCCCCGGACAGGGGCTCTACGAGCAGTACTTC.

The chain uses TRBV6-2 or TRBV6-3 and TRBJ1-2; D gene unclear. V lost 4 bases and J lost 3, with 9 bases in between. The CDR3 contains 13 residues. CDR1 MNHEY and CDR2 SVGEGT come from the germline V gene. The CDR3 DNA reads as TGTGCCAGCAGTTTCCGGGGTGACTATGGCTACACCTTC. It codes for CASSFRGDYGYTF.

The rearrangement joins TRBV4-1 to TRBJ1-1; no clear D. V gave up 2 bases and J gave up 0 bases, with 7 bases separating them. This CDR3 has 14 residues. Per the germline V gene, CDR1 is MGHRA and CDR2 is YSYEKL. CDR3 in DNA: TGCGCCAGCAGCCAACAGACCCTGAACACTGAAGCTTTCTTT. This encodes CASSQQTLNTEAFF.

The chain recombines TRBV10-3 with TRBJ2-1; 7 bases fit TRBD2. The CDR3 sequence is 15 residues long. The J segment lost 10 bases and the V segment lost 6 bases, leaving 15 bases of the junction unmatched. The germline CDR1 and CDR2 sequences are ENHRY and SYGVKD. The CDR3 nucleotides are TGTGCCATCAGATCTGGTGGCGGGGGATCAGGGGAGCAGTTCTTC. Amino acid sequence: CAIRSGGGGSGEQFF.

This chain uses TRBV9 with TRBJ1-2; D perhaps matches TRBD1 (6 bases). The length of the CDR3 is 15 residues. Between the trimmed V and J ends, which lost 4 bases and 3 bases, there was a span of 16 bases. Looked up from germline, CDR1 is SGDLS and CDR2 is YYNGEE. The CDR3 bases are TGTGCCAGCAGCCCCGCCCCGACAGGCGACTATGGCTACACCTTC. Translated: CASSPAPTGDYGYTF.

V and J are TRBV3-1 (or the pseudogene TRBV3-2) and TRBJ2-1, with unresolved D. The CDR3 is made up of 15 amino acids. The V gene lost 1 base and the J gene lost 0 bases, with 7 bases spanning the gap. Germline-derived CDR1 and CDR2 are LGHDT and YNNKEL (reference sequence). CDR3 amino acids: CASSQAPVSYNEQFF. The CDR3 coding sequence is TGTGCCAGCAGCCAAGCTCCGGTCTCCTACAATGAGCAGTTCTTC.

The V and J genes are TRBV19 and TRBJ1-1; a weak D match, TRBD1 (5 bases). Between the trimmed V and J ends, which lost 0 bases and 1 base, there was a span of 12 bases. CDR1 LNHDA and CDR2 SQIVND come from the germline V gene (reference sequence). The CDR3 is 16 amino acids. The CDR3 bases are TGTGCCAGTAGTATAGATATCGGAGGGGCGAACACTGAAGCTTTCTTT. This sequence encodes CASSIDIGGANTEAFF.

This chain uses TRBV11-3 with TRBJ2-3; no firm D call. The V end was cut by 5 bases, the J end by 2 bases, with 5 bases between. CDR3 length equals 12 residues. CDR1 is SGHNT, CDR2 YENEEA, per germline. This CDR3 reads CASSTSTDTQYF. The CDR3 DNA follows: TGTGCCAGCAGCACCTCCACAGATACGCAGTATTTT.

As DNA, the CDR3 is TGCGCCAGCAGCCAAGAGGGGGTACCGGAAAAACTGTTTTTT. As protein: CASSQEGVPEKLFF. V gene TRBV4-3 combines with J gene TRBJ1-4; tentative D call: TRBD1 (5 bases). Looked up from germline, CDR1 is LGHNA and CDR2 is YSLEER. V was trimmed by 0 bases and J by 8 bases, leaving 10 bases between them. The CDR3 length is 14 residues.

The chain couples TRBV12-3 or TRBV12-4 to TRBJ2-3; D ambiguous. The length of the CDR3 is 13 residues. The ends were cut back, 3 bases at V and 3 bases at J, with 7 bases in the middle. This chain's CDR3 is CASSFPGTDTQYF. The CDR3 nucleotides are TGTGCCAGCAGTTTTCCCGGAACAGATACGCAGTATTTT.

V and J are TRBV27 and TRBJ1-6; D is uncertain. CDR3 length: 16 amino acids. V lost 2 bases and J 6 bases, leaving 14 bases between the germline ends. Germline values: CDR1 MNHEY, CDR2 SMNVEV (reference sequence). CDR3 amino acids: CASSLMGEIPNSPLHF. The CDR3 DNA is TGTGCCAGCAGTTTAATGGGAGAAATTCCTAATTCACCCCTCCACTTT.

The rearrangement uses TRBV15 and TRBJ2-3, with 10 bases fitting TRBD2. V dropped 7 bases and J dropped 6; count of bases not matched to a gene: 4. There are 13 residues in the CDR3. In germline, CDR1 is LNHNV, CDR2 YYDKDF (reference sequence). CDR3: CATTSGSFDTQYF. DNA for the CDR3: TGTGCCACCACTAGCGGGAGTTTTGATACGCAGTATTTT.

The V call is TRBV7-3, the J call TRBJ2-3; D may be TRBD2 (5 bases). This CDR3 has 14 amino acids. Per germline, CDR1 SGHTA and CDR2 FQGTGA. The germline V and J ends were trimmed by 2 bases and 5 bases, with 11 bases remaining between them. The DNA for the CDR3 is TGTGCCAGCAGCTTAGCGGGTGGAATAGATACGCAGTATTTT. This sequence encodes CASSLAGGIDTQYF.

The CDR3 coding sequence is TGTGCCAGCAGTTACACCCCCGGGGGCTCGTACAATGAGCAGTTCTTC. Protein: CASSYTPGGSYNEQFF. This chain uses TRBV6-5 with TRBJ2-1; perhaps D is TRBD1 or TRBD2 (6 bases each). Trimming took 2 bases from V and 4 from J, leaving 15 bases between them. CDR3 length equals 16 residues. Germline V gene lookup returns CDR1 MNHEY and CDR2 SVGAGI.

The genes are TRBV6-6 and TRBJ2-1; a possible D gene is TRBD1 (5 bases). V was clipped by 6 bases and J by 4 bases, with 28 bases between them. This CDR3 region has 19 residues. CDR1 is MNHNY, CDR2 SVGAGI, per germline (reference sequence). CDR3 coding DNA: TGTGCCAGCAGCTTACTATCGGCAGGGTCTCACTTTGGATACAATGAGCAGTTCTTC. It encodes CASSLLSAGSHFGYNEQFF.